These 28 T cell receptor beta chains share one sample of origin, sequenced in a study of cytomegalovirus exposure and HLA in healthy donors. A multiplex PCR was run with 60 Vbeta primers and 13 Jbeta primers. TCRdb keeps only in-frame clones here, not all; method: immunoSEQ multiplex PCR. The table shows roughly 280,000 clones, with approximately 70% occurring only once. Input material: PBMCs. These TCRs come from a female donor in good health and CMV-seronegative.

This chain joins TRBV27 and TRBJ2-1, with D perhaps TRBD2 (6 bases). The CDR3 consists of 15 residues. The V and J ends lost 7 bases and 0 bases respectively, with 13 bases between them. Germline-derived CDR1 and CDR2 are MNHEY and SMNVEV (reference sequence). The CDR3 nucleotides are TGTGCCAGCAACCCTAGCGTGAGCTCCTACAATGAGCAGTTCTTC. It yields the protein CASNPSVSSYNEQFF.

The genes are TRBV19 and TRBJ2-6; D unclear. The CDR3 spans 16 residues. The germline V gene encodes CDR1 LNHDA and CDR2 SQIVND (reference sequence). V shed 1 base and J shed 2 bases, with 9 bases lying between them. In nucleotides, the CDR3 is TGTGCCAGTAGTATAGTACGGGTAACTGGGGCCAACGTCCTGACTTTC. Its translation is CASSIVRVTGANVLTF.

V gene TRBV27 combines with J gene TRBJ1-4, with D perhaps matching TRBD1 (5 bases). Trimming stripped 6 bases from V and 4 bases from J, with 12 bases between. This CDR3 is 14 amino acids long. CDR1 and CDR2 from the germline V gene are MNHEY and SMNVEV (reference sequence). The CDR3 DNA sequence: TGTGCCAGCAGGGCGGGACTTGGTAATGAAAAACTGTTTTTT. Translation: CASRAGLGNEKLFF.

This clone showed up just a few times. The chain has TRBV20-1 and TRBJ1-1, with D possibly TRBD1 on 6 matching bases. The length of the CDR3 is 10 residues. The germline V gene has CDR1 DFQATT and CDR2 SNEGSKA (reference sequence). V was shortened by 3 bases and J by 7 bases, with 6 bases between the two germline ends. Here the CDR3 DNA reads TGCAGTGCTAGGGACAGTGAAGCTTTCTTT. Its translation: CSARDSEAFF.

This chain uses TRBV5-1 with TRBJ2-1; 8 bases fit TRBD1. This CDR3 is 17 amino acids long. Losses at the gene ends were 3 bases for V and 4 bases for J; bases not matched to a gene: 12. Looked up from germline, CDR1 is SGHRS and CDR2 is YFSETQ. The CDR3 DNA reads TGCGCCAGCAGCTGGTTTGAAGGACAGGGCGTTTACAATGAGCAGTTCTTC. Protein: CASSWFEGQGVYNEQFF. Filled out from reference TRBV5-1 and TRBJ2-1, the complete variable domain reads KAGVTQTPRYLIKTRGQQVTLSCSPISGHRSVSWYQQTPGQGLQFLFEYFSETQRNKGNFPGRFSGRQFSNSRSEMNVSTLELGDSALYLCASSWFEGQGVYNEQFFGPGTRLTVL.

This clone was seen a single time. The V gene is TRBV5-4, the J gene TRBJ2-1; the match to TRBD2 covers 15 bases. The V and J ends lost 4 bases and 4 bases, in that order; junction bases with no gene match: 6. The CDR3 runs 17 residues. Germline-derived CDR1 and CDR2 are SGHNT and YYREEE (reference sequence). CDR3 sequence: CASSPSGLAGGYNEQFF. Written as DNA, the CDR3 is TGTGCCAGCAGCCCATCGGGACTAGCGGGAGGATACAATGAGCAGTTCTTC.

This chain links TRBV19 with TRBJ2-7; TRBD1 is a possible D gene (7 bases). Trimming left V 7 bases short and J 1 base short, with 20 bases between. Germline V CDR1 and CDR2: LNHDA, SQIVND (reference sequence). The CDR3 sequence is 16 residues long. The CDR3: CASKKARDSSSYEQYF. In DNA, the CDR3 is TGTGCCAGTAAAAAGGCGCGGGACAGTTCATCCTACGAGCAGTACTTC. Full variable domain (remainder filled in from reference TRBV19 and TRBJ2-7): DGGITQSPKYLFRKEGQNVTLSCEQNLNHDAMYWYRQDPGQGLRLIYYSQIVNDFQKGDIAEGYSVSREKKESFPLTVTSAQKNPTAFYLCASKKARDSSSYEQYFGPGTRLTVT.

The rearrangement links TRBV28 to TRBJ1-2; D is ambiguous. The CDR3 runs 15 residues. V lost 2 bases and J 5 bases, leaving 15 bases between the germline ends. Germline-derived CDR1 and CDR2 are MDHEN and SYDVKM. The CDR3 loop reads CASSLDRRAAYGYTF. In DNA form, the CDR3 reads TGTGCCAGCAGTTTAGATCGGAGAGCCGCTTATGGCTACACCTTC.

This chain links TRBV2 with TRBJ1-1; D is possibly TRBD1 (6 bases). This CDR3 is 11 amino acids long. Germline loops: CDR1 SNHLY, CDR2 FYNNEI. The V end lost 7 bases, the J end lost 10 bases, and 13 bases lay between the germline ends. In nucleotides, the CDR3 is TGTGCCAGCAAGGAAGAACAGGGAGCTTTCTTT. Translated: CASKEEQGAFF.

This clone was picked up one time. The chain has TRBV5-1 and TRBJ2-2; 7 bases match TRBD2. The CDR3 is 14 residues long. V lost 4 bases and J lost 4; bases outside the gene matches: 4. CDR1 and CDR2 (germline): SGHRS, YFSETQ. The CDR3 here is CASSLGTTTGELFF. The CDR3, as DNA: TGCGCCAGCAGCCTCGGGACTACCACCGGGGAGCTGTTTTTT.

The chain links TRBV4-2 to TRBJ2-5; 10 nucleotides align to TRBD2. V shed 2 bases, J shed 1 base, and the junction held 7 bases outside the gene matches. Germline V gene sequence: CDR1 LGHNA, CDR2 YNFKEQ. CDR3 length: 17 amino acids. CDR3 nucleotides: TGTGCCAGCAGCCAATCCCCGGGACTAGCGTTCCAAGAGACCCAGTACTTC. It yields the protein CASSQSPGLAFQETQYF.

A few counts support this clone. This chain joins TRBV6-5 and TRBJ1-1; TRBD1 matches at 8 bases. Germline CDR1 and CDR2: MNHEY and SVGAGI. The junction had 4 bases not matched to a gene; V was cut back by 6 bases and J by 4 bases. There are 13 residues in the CDR3. The CDR3 is CASRGTGPTEAFF. In DNA, the CDR3 is TGTGCCAGCAGGGGGACAGGCCCCACTGAAGCTTTCTTT.

The rearrangement joins TRBV9 to TRBJ1-3; D remains unclear. Germline V gene sequence: CDR1 SGDLS, CDR2 YYNGEE. This CDR3 region has 16 residues. Trimming shortened V by 7 bases and J by 1 base, and 18 bases separated the two germline ends. The chain's CDR3 is CASSPPGMLSGNTIYF. CDR3 DNA sequence: TGTGCCAGCTCCCCCCCGGGAATGTTGTCTGGAAACACCATATATTTT.

V and J are TRBV19 and TRBJ2-1; 8 nucleotides match TRBD2. CDR3 length equals 15 residues. CDR1 and CDR2 from the germline V gene are LNHDA and SQIVND (reference sequence). V dropped 1 base and J dropped 7; count of bases not matched to a gene: 6. This CDR3 reads CASSIAGGLYNEQFF. CDR3 in DNA: TGTGCCAGTAGTATAGCGGGAGGGTTGTATAATGAGCAGTTCTTC.

CDR3 in amino acids: CASSAQARGTEAFF. CDR3 nucleotides: TGTGCCAGCAGCGCACAGGCTAGGGGCACTGAAGCTTTCTTT. The gene calls are TRBV6-1 and TRBJ1-1; TRBD1 is a possible D gene (5 bases). Germline V gene lookup returns CDR1 MNHNS and CDR2 SASEGT. The ends were cut back, 6 bases at V and 4 bases at J, with 15 bases in the middle. This CDR3 is built from 14 residues.

This chain joins TRBV5-1 and TRBJ2-1, with 7 bases identical to TRBD2. Germline CDR1 SGHRS, CDR2 YFSETQ. This CDR3 spans 17 amino acids. V shed 0 bases and J 1 base; nucleotides not matched to a gene: 7. The CDR3 sequence is CASSLGGGSGSYNEQFF. The CDR3 DNA reads TGCGCCAGCAGCTTGGGTGGCGGGAGTGGGTCCTACAATGAGCAGTTCTTC. The full variable domain, rest sourced from reference TRBV5-1 and TRBJ2-1, is KAGVTQTPRYLIKTRGQQVTLSCSPISGHRSVSWYQQTPGQGLQFLFEYFSETQRNKGNFPGRFSGRQFSNSRSEMNVSTLELGDSALYLCASSLGGGSGSYNEQFFGPGTRLTVL.

This chain joins TRBV5-6 and TRBJ1-2; 7 bases line up with TRBD1. Trimming took 4 bases from V and 4 from J; bases not matched to a gene: 10. CDR3 size: 15 residues. Germline V gene sequence: CDR1 SGHDT, CDR2 YYEEEE. The CDR3 DNA reads as TGTGCCAGCAGCCAAGAGACAGGGCGGGTCTATGGCTACACCTTC. This encodes CASSQETGRVYGYTF.

V and J are TRBV29-1 and TRBJ1-1, with 8 bases fitting TRBD1. Per germline, CDR1 SQVTM and CDR2 ANQGSEA. V lost 4 bases and J lost 1; bases outside the gene matches: 8. This CDR3 comprises 15 residues. The CDR3 sequence: CSVGKTGAGNTEAFF. The CDR3 DNA is TGCAGCGTTGGAAAGACAGGGGCAGGGAACACTGAAGCTTTCTTT.

The count of this clone is one. CDR3 coding DNA: TGTGCCAGCTCACCAGGAGCGGAGACCCGTCTTACGCAGTATTTT. Encoded protein: CASSPGAETRLTQYF. The chain has TRBV18 and TRBJ2-3; weak D call: TRBD2 (5 bases). Trimming removed 2 bases from V and 8 bases from J, with 17 bases in between. Germline CDR1 reads KGHSH; CDR2 reads LQKENI. The CDR3 sequence is 15 residues long.

This rearrangement joins TRBV27 to TRBJ1-2; D not certain. CDR1 is MNHEY, CDR2 SMNVEV, per germline (reference sequence). The V and J ends lost 6 bases and 5 bases respectively, with 13 bases between them. CDR3 length: 13 amino acids. The CDR3 DNA reads as TGTGCCAGCAGCGGGATGTCGGATTATGGCTACACCTTC. Amino acid sequence: CASSGMSDYGYTF.

Comments on this clone: In the same sample, other DNA sequences code for this CDR3. The chain combines TRBV7-6 with TRBJ2-2, with 10 bases lining up with TRBD1. J gave up 5 bases and V 1 base, and 1 base lay outside the gene matches. The CDR3 covers 15 residues. Germline V gene lookup returns CDR1 SGHVS and CDR2 FNYEAQ. CDR3 loop: CASSLEDRGTGELFF. CDR3 nucleotide sequence: TGTGCCAGCAGCTTAGAGGACAGGGGGACCGGGGAGCTGTTTTTT.

The CDR3 DNA sequence: TGCGCCAGCAGCCAAGCGGGACAGGGTAGGTTTAGCGAGCAGTACTTC. This sequence encodes CASSQAGQGRFSEQYF. J is TRBJ2-7 and V is TRBV4-1, with TRBD1 identical over 9 bases. The ends lost 1 base at V and 6 bases at J; junction bases unmatched: 10. Germline V gene data show CDR1 as MGHRA and CDR2 as YSYEKL. The CDR3 extends over 16 amino acids.

The J gene is TRBJ1-2, the V gene TRBV7-2, with 8 bases matching TRBD1. CDR1 is SGHTA, CDR2 FQGNSA, per germline. CDR3 length: 13 residues. Unmatched junction bases numbered 8, after V lost 6 bases and J lost 8 bases. CDR3 region: CASRTGATDGYTF. The CDR3 region has the DNA TGTGCCAGCAGGACAGGGGCGACGGACGGCTACACCTTC.

Comments on this clone: One junction end does not reproduce the germline sequence, and a read error may be involved. The chain uses TRBV5-6 and TRBJ2-7; the D gene is possibly TRBD2 (7 bases). The CDR3 has 12 amino acids. The germline V gene has CDR1 SGHDT and CDR2 YYEEEE. CDR3 sequence (DNA): TGTGCCAGCAGCTTGGGGGGGGGCGCCTCTCTATTC. This gives the protein CASSLGGGASLF.

About this clone itself: A junction end diverges from the germline sequence, so it may reflect a read error. This sequence joins TRBV30 and TRBJ1-1, with a possible D match to TRBD1 (5 bases). This CDR3 has 16 residues. The germline V gene encodes CDR1 GTSNPN and CDR2 SVGIG (reference sequence). CDR3 loop: CAWSSLWQGKNTETFF. The CDR3 coding sequence is TGTGCCTGGAGCTCCCTTTGGCAGGGCAAGAACACTGAAACTTTCTTT.

The chain combines TRBV6-1 with TRBJ2-1; 9 nucleotides agree with TRBD1. CDR3 length equals 15 residues. With V trimmed by 3 bases and J by 7 bases, 7 bases remained unmatched. Germline values: CDR1 MNHNS, CDR2 SASEGT. This chain's CDR3 is CASSDGRGQGNEQFF. Here the CDR3 DNA reads TGTGCCAGCAGTGATGGCCGGGGACAGGGAAATGAGCAGTTCTTC.

V gene TRBV5-1 combines with J gene TRBJ2-7, with no clear D. Germline CDR1 is SGHRS and CDR2 is YFSETQ. The V end was cut by 2 bases, the J end by 0 bases, with 9 bases between. The CDR3 is 14 amino acids. CDR3 sequence: CASSFDWFSYEQYF. In nucleotides, the CDR3 is TGCGCCAGCAGCTTCGACTGGTTCTCCTACGAGCAGTACTTC.

The V gene is TRBV6-1, the J gene TRBJ2-7; TRBD1 agrees at 8 bases. V lost 6 bases, J lost 12 bases, and 7 bases stayed unmatched. The germline V gene encodes CDR1 MNHNS and CDR2 SASEGT. This CDR3 is 11 amino acids long. The CDR3 region has the DNA TGTGCCAGCAGACCCGACAGGGGACGGTACTTC. It yields the protein CASRPDRGRYF.